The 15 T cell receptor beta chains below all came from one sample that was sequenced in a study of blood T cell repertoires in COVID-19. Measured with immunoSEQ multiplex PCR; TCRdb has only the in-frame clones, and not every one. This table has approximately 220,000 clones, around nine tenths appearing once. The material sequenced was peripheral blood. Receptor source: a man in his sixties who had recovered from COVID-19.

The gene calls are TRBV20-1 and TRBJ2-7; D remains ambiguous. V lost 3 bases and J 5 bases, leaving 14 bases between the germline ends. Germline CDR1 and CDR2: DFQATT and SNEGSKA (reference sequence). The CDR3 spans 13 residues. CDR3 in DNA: TGCAGTGCTAGTATAATTGTGTCCGACGAGCAGTACTTC. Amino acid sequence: CSASIIVSDEQYF.

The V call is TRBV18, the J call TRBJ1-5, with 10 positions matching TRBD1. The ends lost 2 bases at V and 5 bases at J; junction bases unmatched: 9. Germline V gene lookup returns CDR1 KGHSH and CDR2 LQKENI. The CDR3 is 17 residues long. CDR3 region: CASSPERDRGYHQPQHF. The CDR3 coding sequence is TGTGCCAGCTCACCAGAGCGGGACAGGGGATATCATCAGCCCCAGCATTTT.

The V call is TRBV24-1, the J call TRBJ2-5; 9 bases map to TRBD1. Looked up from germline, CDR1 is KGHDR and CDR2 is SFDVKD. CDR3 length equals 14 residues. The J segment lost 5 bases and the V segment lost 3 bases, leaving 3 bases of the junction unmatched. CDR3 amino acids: CATSDTGGRETQYF. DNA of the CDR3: TGTGCCACCAGTGATACAGGGGGCAGGGAGACCCAGTACTTC.

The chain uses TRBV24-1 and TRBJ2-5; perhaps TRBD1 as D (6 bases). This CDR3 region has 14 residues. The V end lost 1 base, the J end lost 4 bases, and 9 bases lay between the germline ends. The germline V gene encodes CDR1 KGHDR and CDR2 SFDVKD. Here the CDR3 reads CATSDFQGRETQYF. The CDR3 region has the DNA TGTGCCACCAGTGATTTTCAGGGGAGAGAGACCCAGTACTTC.

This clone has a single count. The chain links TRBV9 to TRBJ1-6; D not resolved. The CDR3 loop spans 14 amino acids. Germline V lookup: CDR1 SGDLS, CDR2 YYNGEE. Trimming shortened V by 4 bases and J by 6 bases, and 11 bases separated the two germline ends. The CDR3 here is CASSSTPLNSPLHF. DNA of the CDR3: TGTGCCAGCAGCTCCACTCCTCTTAATTCACCCCTCCACTTT.

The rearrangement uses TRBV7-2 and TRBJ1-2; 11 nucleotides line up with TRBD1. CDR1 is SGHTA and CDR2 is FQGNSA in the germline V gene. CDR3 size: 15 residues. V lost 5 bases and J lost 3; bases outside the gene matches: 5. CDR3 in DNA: TGTGCCAGCAGCACAGGACAGGGGGCGTACTATGGCTACACCTTC. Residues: CASSTGQGAYYGYTF.

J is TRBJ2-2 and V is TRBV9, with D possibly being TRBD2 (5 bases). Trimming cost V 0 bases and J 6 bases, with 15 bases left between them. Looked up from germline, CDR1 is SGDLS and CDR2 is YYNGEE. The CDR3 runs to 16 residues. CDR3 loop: CASSVGAGSLPGELFF. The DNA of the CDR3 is TGTGCCAGCAGCGTAGGGGCGGGCTCCCTCCCCGGGGAGCTGTTTTTT.

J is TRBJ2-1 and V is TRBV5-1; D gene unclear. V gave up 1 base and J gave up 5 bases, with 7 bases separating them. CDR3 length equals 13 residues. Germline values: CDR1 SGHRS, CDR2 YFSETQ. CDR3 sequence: CASSLQQNNEQFF. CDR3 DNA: TGCGCCAGCAGCTTGCAACAGAACAATGAGCAGTTCTTC.

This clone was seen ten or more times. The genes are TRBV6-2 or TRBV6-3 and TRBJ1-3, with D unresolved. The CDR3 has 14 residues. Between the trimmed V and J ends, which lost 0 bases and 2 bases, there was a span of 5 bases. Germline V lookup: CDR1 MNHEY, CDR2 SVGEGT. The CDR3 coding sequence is TGTGCCAGCAGTTACTCCTTCCCTGGAAACACCATATATTTT. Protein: CASSYSFPGNTIYF.

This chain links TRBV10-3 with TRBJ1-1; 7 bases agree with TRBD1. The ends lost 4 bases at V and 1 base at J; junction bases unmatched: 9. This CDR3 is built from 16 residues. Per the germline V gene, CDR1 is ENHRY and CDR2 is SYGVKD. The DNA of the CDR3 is TGTGCCATCAGTGGGGCCAGACAGGGCCGGAACACTGAAGCTTTCTTT. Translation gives CAISGARQGRNTEAFF.

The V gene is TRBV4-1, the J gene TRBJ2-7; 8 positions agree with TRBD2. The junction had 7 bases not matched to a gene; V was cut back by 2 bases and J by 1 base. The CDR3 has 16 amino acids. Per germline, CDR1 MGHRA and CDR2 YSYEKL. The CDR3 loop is CASSQSPGTRSYEQYF. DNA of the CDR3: TGCGCCAGCAGCCAATCCCCGGGGACTAGGTCCTACGAGCAGTACTTC.

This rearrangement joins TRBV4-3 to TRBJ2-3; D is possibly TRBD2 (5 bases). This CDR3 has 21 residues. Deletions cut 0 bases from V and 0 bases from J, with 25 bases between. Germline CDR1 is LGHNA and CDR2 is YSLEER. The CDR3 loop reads CASSQDPGLSGNPYSTDTQYF. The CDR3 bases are TGCGCCAGCAGCCAAGATCCCGGGCTGAGCGGCAACCCCTATAGCACAGATACGCAGTATTTT.

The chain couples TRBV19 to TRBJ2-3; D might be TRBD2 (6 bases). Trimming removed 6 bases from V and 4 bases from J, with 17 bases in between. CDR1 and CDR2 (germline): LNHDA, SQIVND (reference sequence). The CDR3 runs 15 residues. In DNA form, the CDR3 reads TGTGCCAGTAGCAGGAGGGCCGGGGCCCCAGATACGCAGTATTTT. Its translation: CASSRRAGAPDTQYF.

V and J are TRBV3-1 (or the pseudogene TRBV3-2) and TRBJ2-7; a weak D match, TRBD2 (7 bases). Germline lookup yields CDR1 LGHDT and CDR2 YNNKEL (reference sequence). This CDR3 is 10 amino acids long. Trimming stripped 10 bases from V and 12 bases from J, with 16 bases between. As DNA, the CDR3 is TGTGCCACCAGTGGGCGGGGGCTGTACTTC. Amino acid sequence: CATSGRGLYF.

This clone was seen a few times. This chain's CDR3 is CASSQVGGDSPWDEQFF. The CDR3 coding sequence is TGTGCCAGCAGCCAAGTGGGGGGGGACTCCCCCTGGGATGAGCAGTTCTTC. The chain links TRBV4-2 to TRBJ2-1, with 7 bases lining up with TRBD2. After removal of 1 base from V and 8 bases from J, the junction contained 14 bases not matched to a gene. There are 17 residues in the CDR3. Per the germline V gene, CDR1 is LGHNA and CDR2 is YNFKEQ.